These 27 T cell receptor beta chains were all obtained from the same sample, sequenced in a study of a mutant IDH1 vaccine in newly diagnosed glioma. Profiling relied on immunoSEQ multiplex PCR, and the TCRdb table lists in-frame clones only, not all of them. The sample holds approximately 56,000 clones, roughly 75% seen once. The time point is: week 47, end of study. Each dose of the vaccine consisted of 300 ug of mutant IDH1 20-mer peptide, with topical imiquimod. No cognate antigen is known for these TCRs. Specimen: PBMCs, collected from a glioma patient whose treatment included an IDH1 peptide vaccine. The source is a man aged 45-65 years with glioma.

This chain connects TRBV30 to TRBJ2-7; 7 nucleotides align to TRBD2. J gave up 7 bases and V 0 bases, and 9 bases lay outside the gene matches. CDR1 and CDR2 (germline): GTSNPN, SVGIG (reference sequence). The CDR3 runs 14 residues. CDR3 nucleotides: TGTGCCTGGAGTGTAGTCGGGGGGTTTAAGGAGCAGTACTTC. This sequence encodes CAWSVVGGFKEQYF.

In its sample, this clone was seen a few times. The chain links TRBV5-1 to TRBJ2-7; the match to TRBD1 covers 7 bases. The CDR3 length is 15 residues. V lost 3 bases and J lost 6; bases outside the gene matches: 12. Germline lookup yields CDR1 SGHRS and CDR2 YFSETQ. The CDR3 region is CASSSPQGDPSEQYF. The CDR3, as DNA: TGCGCCAGCAGCTCGCCGCAGGGGGACCCCTCCGAGCAGTACTTC.

The chain links TRBV4-1 to TRBJ2-1, with D unclear. Germline V gives CDR1 MGHRA, CDR2 YSYEKL. The V and J ends lost 0 bases and 10 bases respectively, with 4 bases between them. This CDR3 contains 11 residues. CDR3 sequence reads: CASSQEWEQFF. The CDR3 DNA reads TGCGCCAGCAGCCAAGAATGGGAGCAGTTCTTC.

The sample holds one count of this clone. The V and J genes are TRBV30 and TRBJ1-2; D not certain. Per the germline V gene, CDR1 is GTSNPN and CDR2 is SVGIG (reference sequence). The V end was cut by 2 bases, the J end by 0 bases, with 13 bases between. The CDR3 has 15 amino acids. The DNA for the CDR3 is TGTGCCTGGAGTCAAGGGAGGACTGCTAACTATGGCTACACCTTC. It specifies CAWSQGRTANYGYTF.

The chain carries TRBV29-1 and TRBJ2-7; D is unresolved. The CDR3 loop spans 12 amino acids. Trimming left V 6 bases short and J 0 bases short, with 9 bases between. The germline CDR1 and CDR2 sequences are SQVTM and ANQGSEA. The CDR3 DNA reads TGCAGCGTAGAGCTGAGCTCCTACGAGCAGTACTTC. Translating it yields CSVELSSYEQYF.

The rearrangement links TRBV5-3 to TRBJ1-2, with D unresolved. Being an ORF, TRBV5-3 has a function that is uncertain. This CDR3 contains 16 residues. V was pared by 1 base and J by 6 bases, with 19 bases between. CDR3 sequence reads: CARSLSIGPRSNGYTF. The CDR3 coding sequence is TGTGCCAGAAGCTTGTCTATCGGGCCCCGCTCTAATGGCTACACCTTC.

The gene calls are TRBV5-6 and TRBJ1-4; a weak D match, TRBD1 (5 bases). V lost 0 bases and J 3 bases, leaving 18 bases between the germline ends. Germline V gives CDR1 SGHDT, CDR2 YYEEEE. The CDR3 totals 18 residues. CDR3 residues: CASSLAGSHLLANEKLFF. Written as DNA, the CDR3 is TGTGCCAGCAGCTTGGCAGGGAGCCACCTCTTGGCTAATGAAAAACTGTTTTTT.

J is TRBJ1-2 and V is TRBV11-2; D is possibly TRBD1 (6 bases). This CDR3 is 12 amino acids long. Per germline, CDR1 SGHAT and CDR2 FQNNGV. V was trimmed by 4 bases and J by 9 bases, leaving 12 bases between them. This chain's CDR3 is CASSSQQGSYTF. The CDR3 bases are TGTGCCAGCAGCTCACAACAGGGTAGCTACACCTTC.

In this sample, this clone turned up a few times. The chain combines TRBV30 with TRBJ1-5; unclear D gene. The CDR3 runs to 13 residues. Looked up from germline, CDR1 is GTSNPN and CDR2 is SVGIG (reference sequence). The ends were cut back, 3 bases at V and 0 bases at J, with 6 bases in the middle. The CDR3 DNA reads as TGTGCCTGGAGCGCGGATAGCAATCAGCCCCAGCATTTT. This sequence encodes CAWSADSNQPQHF.

The chain recombines TRBV7-2 with TRBJ2-1, with TRBD2 matching over 11 bases. Germline CDR1 and CDR2: SGHTA and FQGNSA. After removal of 5 bases from V and 8 bases from J, the junction contained 8 bases not matched to a gene. The CDR3 loop spans 15 amino acids. In DNA, the CDR3 is TGTGCCAGCAGCCTTAGCGGGGGGGCCTTCGATGAGCAGTTCTTC. Amino acid sequence: CASSLSGGAFDEQFF.

The V gene is TRBV7-2, the J gene TRBJ2-4, with D possibly matching TRBD1 (5 bases). The CDR3 consists of 15 residues. The V end was cut by 5 bases, the J end by 0 bases, with 11 bases between. Germline values: CDR1 SGHTA, CDR2 FQGNSA. Here the CDR3 reads CASSPQALAKNIQYF. CDR3 in DNA: TGTGCCAGCAGCCCACAGGCCTTAGCCAAAAACATTCAGTACTTC.

The gene calls are TRBV10-1 and TRBJ1-1, with D possibly being TRBD1 (6 bases). The CDR3 contains 12 residues. With 10 bases removed from V and 1 base from J, the gap between germline ends came to 10 bases. Looked up from germline, CDR1 is WNHNN and CDR2 is SYGVQD (reference sequence). The CDR3 DNA is TGCGCCACCTGGACAGAGAACACTGAAGCTTTCTTT. Its protein is CATWTENTEAFF.

V and J are TRBV5-4 and TRBJ1-2; the match to TRBD1 covers 10 bases. Germline V gene lookup returns CDR1 SGHNT and CDR2 YYREEE (reference sequence). V gave up 4 bases and J gave up 7 bases; unmatched junction bases: 10. The CDR3 consists of 15 residues. The CDR3 reads CASSPWTGGNAGYTF. CDR3 DNA sequence: TGTGCCAGCAGCCCTTGGACAGGGGGGAATGCTGGCTACACCTTC.

The sample holds one count of this clone. V and J are TRBV7-2 and TRBJ2-5; 7 bases align to TRBD2. The ends lost 7 bases at V and 7 bases at J; junction bases unmatched: 12. The V gene's germline CDR1 is SGHTA and CDR2 FQGNSA. The CDR3 is made up of 14 amino acids. The CDR3 DNA follows: TGTGCCAGCAACCGGGACCGCACGGGAGGGACCCAGTACTTC. The encoded protein is CASNRDRTGGTQYF.

The chain is built from TRBV18 and TRBJ1-4; D perhaps matches TRBD1 (6 bases). The CDR3 is 11 residues long. CDR1 KGHSH and CDR2 LQKENI come from the germline V gene. Between the trimmed V and J ends, which lost 6 bases and 14 bases, there was a span of 13 bases. DNA of the CDR3: TGTGCCAGCTCCTCGGACAGTCAGCTGTTTTTT. Translating it yields CASSSDSQLFF. The full variable domain, in which reference TRBV18 and TRBJ1-4 provide the parts outside the CDR3, is NAGVMQNPRHLVRRRGQEARLRCSPMKGHSHVYWYRQLPEEGLKFMVYLQKENIIDESGMPKERFSAEFPKEGPSILRIQQVVRGDSAAYFCASSSDSQLFFGSGTQLSVL.

CDR3 in amino acids: CASSLGQGLVGGYTF. In DNA, the CDR3 is TGTGCCAGCAGCTTAGGGCAGGGATTAGTTGGAGGCTACACCTTC. The chain uses TRBV7-2 and TRBJ1-2; tentatively, D is TRBD1 (5 bases). The CDR3 loop spans 15 amino acids. Trimming removed 1 base at V and 8 bases at J, with 17 bases between. Germline V lookup: CDR1 SGHTA, CDR2 FQGNSA.

The chain recombines TRBV19 with TRBJ2-2; D remains ambiguous. The CDR3 has 15 residues. Germline lookup yields CDR1 LNHDA and CDR2 SQIVND (reference sequence). V lost 3 bases, J lost 4 bases, and 12 bases lay in between. As DNA, the CDR3 is TGTGCCAGTAGTATGGATCAAGTCGGCACCGGGGAGCTGTTTTTT. This gives the protein CASSMDQVGTGELFF.

This clone has more than one count but fewer than ten. The genes are TRBV19 and TRBJ1-2; a possible D gene is TRBD1 (6 bases). Germline CDR1 is LNHDA and CDR2 is SQIVND (reference sequence). Trimming took 5 bases from V and 2 from J, leaving 15 bases between them. The CDR3 is 15 amino acids. The CDR3 region is CASSVSGEVNYGYTF. CDR3 nucleotides: TGTGCCAGTAGTGTTTCAGGGGAGGTGAACTATGGCTACACCTTC.

Only a few counts were recorded for this clone. This chain uses TRBV28 with TRBJ1-1; the D is unclear. Germline loops: CDR1 MDHEN, CDR2 SYDVKM. V lost 5 bases and J 1 base, leaving 2 bases between the germline ends. The CDR3 contains 11 residues. CDR3 DNA sequence: TGTGCCAGCAGTCCGAACACTGAAGCTTTCTTT. This codes for CASSPNTEAFF.

This clone was observed a handful of times. This sequence joins TRBV7-2 and TRBJ1-1, with a tentative D call TRBD1 (5 bases). The CDR3 covers 13 residues. Germline V gives CDR1 SGHTA, CDR2 FQGNSA. Trimming took off 5 bases at V and 5 bases at J, with 12 bases between the two ends. CDR3 amino acids: CASSLTRTTEAFF. DNA of the CDR3: TGTGCCAGCAGCCTCACAAGGACAACTGAAGCTTTCTTT. Full variable domain (rest looked up from reference TRBV7-2 and TRBJ1-1): GAGVSQSPSNKVTEKGKDVELRCDPISGHTALYWYRQSLGQGLEFLIYFQGNSAPDKSGLPSDRFSAERTGGSVSTLTIQRTQQEDSAVYLCASSLTRTTEAFFGQGTRLTVV.

The chain uses TRBV6-1 and TRBJ1-1, with a weak D call TRBD1 (6 bases). Germline V gives CDR1 MNHNS, CDR2 SASEGT. The V gene lost 7 bases and the J gene lost 8 bases, with 14 bases spanning the gap. The CDR3 is made up of 12 amino acids. Written as DNA, the CDR3 is TGTGCCAGCATTCGCCAGGGGCGCGAAGCTTTCTTT. This sequence encodes CASIRQGREAFF.

The chain employs TRBV7-2 and TRBJ1-4; 8 bases map to TRBD1. The CDR3 sequence is 15 residues long. CDR1 and CDR2 (germline): SGHTA, FQGNSA. The trim removed 4 bases at V and 5 bases at J, leaving 6 bases unmatched. In DNA, the CDR3 is TGTGCCAGCAGCTCCAGGACAGGGTTAAATGAAAAACTGTTTTTT. Translation gives CASSSRTGLNEKLFF.

V gene TRBV9 combines with J gene TRBJ2-1; D is possibly TRBD1 (6 bases). V lost 1 base and J 0 bases, leaving 8 bases between the germline ends. The CDR3 is 15 residues long. CDR1 and CDR2 from the germline V gene are SGDLS and YYNGEE. The CDR3 DNA sequence: TGTGCCAGCAGCGTAACAGGGAGCTCCTACAATGAGCAGTTCTTC. Translation: CASSVTGSSYNEQFF.

V is TRBV7-2 and J is TRBJ2-2, with D perhaps matching TRBD1 (5 bases). The V gene lost 5 bases and the J gene lost 7 bases, with 11 bases spanning the gap. Germline V gene lookup returns CDR1 SGHTA and CDR2 FQGNSA. CDR3 size: 13 residues. The CDR3 region has the DNA TGTGCCAGCAGCCACGATAGGGGCGGGGAGCTGTTTTTT. Translated: CASSHDRGGELFF.

The chain recombines TRBV2 with TRBJ2-1; TRBD1 matches 7 bases. Per the germline V gene, CDR1 is SNHLY and CDR2 is FYNNEI. This CDR3 has 11 residues. V lost 8 bases to trimming and J lost 7 bases; unmatched junction nucleotides: 2. The CDR3 coding sequence is TGTGCCAGCGACAGGGTTAATGAGCAGTTCTTC. It specifies CASDRVNEQFF. The variable domain in full, completed from reference TRBV2 and TRBJ2-1, reads EPEVTQTPSHQVTQMGQEVILRCVPISNHLYFYWYRQILGQKVEFLVSFYNNEISEKSEIFDDQFSVERPDGSNFTLKIRSTKLEDSAMYFCASDRVNEQFFGPGTRLTVL.

The V and J genes are TRBV4-2 and TRBJ2-1; either TRBD1 or TRBD2 may fit D (6 bases each). Between the trimmed V and J ends, which lost 2 bases and 7 bases, there was a span of 12 bases. This CDR3 has 14 residues. CDR1 is LGHNA and CDR2 is YNFKEQ in the germline V gene. The CDR3 here is CASSQRGVGNEQFF. The DNA for the CDR3 is TGTGCCAGCAGCCAAAGGGGGGTAGGGAATGAGCAGTTCTTC.

The rearrangement uses TRBV7-8 and TRBJ1-1; a possible D gene is TRBD1 (6 bases). V lost 5 bases and J lost 2, with 12 bases in between. Germline V gives CDR1 SGHVS, CDR2 FQNEAQ. The CDR3 has 14 amino acids. CDR3 residues: CASSIGTINTEAFF. CDR3 coding DNA: TGTGCCAGCAGCATAGGGACAATTAACACTGAAGCTTTCTTT.